This T cell receptor beta chain was profiled in a study of regulatory T cells in long-lasting Graves disease. Findings and limits, study-wide: Lower TCR diversity characterized persistent Graves' patients relative to newly diagnosed patients.

Arm-PCR of CDR3 regions and iRepertoire HTBI primers were used to build TCR beta libraries. One entry per CDR3 protein, called by TCRdb with MiXCR from the multiplex PCR reads. Among 550,000 or so distinct CDR3 sequences listed, around 12% were seen once. Losses at the gene ends were 5 bases for V and 11 bases for J; bases not matched to a gene: 12. The CDR3 contains 13 residues. Looked up from germline, CDR1 is DFQATT and CDR2 is SNEGSKA (reference sequence). Documented time point: newly diagnosed GD, antithyroid drugs for less than 3 months. The TCR library was prepared using RNA isolated from PBMCs. This clonotype was found a few times. As yet, its antigen is unknown. These data were also reused for a study on T cells in Graves' hyperthyroidism and ophthalmopathy. That publication notes: The model foresaw ophthalmopathy a median around 6 months prior to onset.

The origin of this receptor is a woman under 40 with Graves disease. This chain uses TRBV20-1 with TRBJ1-1; 9 positions match TRBD1. The specimen was peripheral blood mononuclear cells (PBMCs), collected at new diagnosis, from a patient treated with antithyroid drugs. CDR3 amino acids: CSARRQGDRSAFF. Here the CDR3 DNA reads TGCAGTGCTCGAAGACAGGGGGATCGTTCGGCTTTCTTT.